This record covers a single T cell receptor beta chain. The sample originates from a study of memory CD4+ T cells and cytomegalovirus serostatus. In the authors' workflow: After removing out-of-frame reads, around 2.2 million distinct TCRbeta sequences remained. The assay was immunoSEQ multiplex PCR, and TCRdb's table has in-frame clones only and misses some. The DNA gave D and trimming, while V, J and clone size come from that table. The sample consists of about 61,000 clones, around 83% of them appearing once. Germline V gene data show CDR1 as LGHNA and CDR2 as YNFKEQ. Trimming removed 0 bases from V and 0 bases from J, with 8 bases in between. The CDR3 length is 15 residues. Single viable CD3+CD4+CD8-CD45RO+ cells were sorted as the memory CD4+ T cells.

The sequence came from an adult in good health and CMV-seronegative. Sequencing used memory CD4+ T cells from blood. The rearrangement links TRBV4-2 to TRBJ1-2; no reliable D call. In nucleotides, the CDR3 is TGTGCCAGCAGCCAAGATTCACGGGCTAACTATGGCTACACCTTC. Translated: CASSQDSRANYGYTF.